The rows below give T cell receptor beta chains drawn from one sample of a study of blood T cells in healthy people across ages. TCRdb independently ran MiXCR on the 5' RACE reads; one entry per CDR3 protein. The repertoire has some 1.4 million distinct CDR3 sequences, about 40% of them found once; the top ten carry 7% to 9%. Sequenced: blood. These receptors were taken from a young woman in good health. Each CDR3 is given with its conserved first and last residue. The D gene is left open where the match is weak. The size field is filled for only some rows; it gives once, few, many or a size class.

D	V	J	size	CDR3	DNA
TRBD1	TRBV7-8	TRBJ1-6	-	CASSSASGGYSPLHF	TGTGCCAGCAGCTCAGCTTCAGGGGGATATTCACCCCTCCACTTT
TRBD2	TRBV6-5	TRBJ2-1	-	CASSYPGTSWGEQFF	TGTGCCAGCAGTTATCCCGGGACTAGTTGGGGTGAGCAGTTCTTC
-	TRBV21-1	TRBJ1-2	few	CASSLTKPPGRRTGYTF	TGTGCCAGCAGCCTAACGAAACCGCCGGGACGGAGAACTGGCTACACCTTC
-	TRBV12-3/TRBV12-4	TRBJ2-1	-	CASSFGGETQFF	TGTGCCAGCAGTTTCGGGGGAGAGACCCAGTTCTTC
TRBD2	TRBV2	TRBJ2-7	-	CASRKGLAGGSAYEQYF	TGTGCCAGCAGGAAGGGACTAGCGGGGGGGAGTGCCTACGAGCAGTACTTC
-	TRBV20-1	TRBJ1-1	-	CSARATANTGAFF	TGCAGTGCTAGAGCCACAGCGAACACTGGAGCTTTCTTT
TRBD2	TRBV6-4	TRBJ2-1	few	CASSDSSKRGGRNEQFF	TGTGCCAGCAGTGACTCGTCGAAGCGGGGGGGACGGAATGAGCAGTTCTTC
TRBD2	TRBV20-1	TRBJ2-7	few	CSAVLSGSSYEQYF	TGCAGTGCCGTTCTTAGCGGGAGCTCCTACGAGCAGTACTTC
-	TRBV6-1	TRBJ2-7	-	CASSETGRYEQYF	TGTGCCAGCAGTGAGACTGGTCGCTACGAGCAGTACTTC
TRBD1	TRBV5-1	TRBJ2-7	-	CASTDRAYEQYF	TGCGCCAGCACCGACAGGGCTTACGAGCAGTACTTC
TRBD1	TRBV7-2	TRBJ1-2	-	CASSPTGGYDYGYTF	TGTGCCAGCAGCCCGACAGGGGGGTATGACTATGGCTACACCTTC
-	TRBV6-1	TRBJ1-2	-	CASSEIGGRGYTF	TGTGCCAGCAGTGAAATTGGGGGACGGGGCTACACCTTC
TRBD2	TRBV12-3/TRBV12-4	TRBJ2-5	few	CASSLLAGVVETQYF	TGTGCCAGCAGTTTACTAGCGGGAGTGGTAGAGACCCAGTACTTC
TRBD2	TRBV4-2	TRBJ2-3	few	CASSQENLAGGTDTQYF	TGTGCCAGCAGCCAAGAGAACCTAGCGGGGGGCACTGATACGCAGTATTTT
-	TRBV30	TRBJ2-7	-	CAWSNGGGGLEQYF	TGTGCCTGGAGTAACGGCGGGGGCGGGCTCGAGCAGTACTTC
TRBD2	TRBV5-5	TRBJ2-7	-	CASSLTSATEQYF	TGTGCCAGCAGCCTGACTAGCGCGACCGAGCAGTACTTC
TRBD1	TRBV5-1	TRBJ1-6	few	CASSSSGSGQGVGSPLHF	TGCGCCAGCAGCTCCTCCGGCTCCGGACAGGGTGTTGGTTCACCCCTCCACTTT
-	TRBV4-1	TRBJ2-7	many	CASSQVVSYEQYF	TGTGCCAGCAGCCAAGTTGTCTCCTACGAGCAGTACTTC
-	TRBV6-1	TRBJ2-3	-	CASSEQGDTQYF	TGTGCCAGCTCCGAACAGGGAGATACGCAGTATTTT
TRBD1	TRBV25-1	TRBJ1-1	once	CASTADRDNTEAFF	TGTGCCAGCACCGCAGACAGGGACAACACTGAAGCTTTCTTT
TRBD2	TRBV9	TRBJ2-3	few	CASSRREGTTDTQYF	TGTGCCAGCAGCCGGCGGGAGGGGACCACAGATACGCAGTATTTT
-	TRBV7-9	TRBJ1-6	-	CASSFEGDSPLHF	TGTGCCAGCAGCTTCGAAGGGGATTCACCCCTCCACTTT
-	TRBV14	TRBJ2-1	-	CASSQVLEVDEQFF	TGTGCCAGCAGCCAAGTACTAGAAGTCGATGAGCAGTTCTTC
-	TRBV5-1	TRBJ1-1	-	CASSLGGGSFRTEAFF	TGCGCCAGCAGCTTGGGCGGCGGCAGTTTCCGCACTGAAGCTTTCTTT
TRBD1	TRBV27	TRBJ1-5	-	CASSLRGQVYNQPQHF	TGTGCCAGCAGTTTAAGGGGACAGGTGTACAATCAGCCCCAGCATTTT
-	TRBV20-1	TRBJ2-7	few	CSARDRVGPYEQYF	TGCAGTGCTAGAGATCGTGTGGGGCCCTACGAGCAGTACTTC
-	TRBV27	TRBJ1-2	few	CASSNLRGDYTF	TGTGCCAGCTCTAACTTAAGGGGGGACTACACCTTC
-	TRBV4-1	TRBJ1-4	-	CASSQAPGLGLEKLFF	TGCGCCAGCAGCCAAGCCCCGGGGCTCGGGCTTGAAAAACTGTTTTTT
TRBD2	TRBV12-3/TRBV12-4	TRBJ2-7	few	CASSPQIDAGGQYF	TGTGCCAGCAGTCCACAGATCGACGCGGGAGGTCAGTACTTC
-	TRBV6-6	TRBJ2-5	few	CASTGREETQYF	TGTGCCTCAACCGGACGTGAAGAGACCCAGTACTTC
TRBD2	TRBV4-1	TRBJ2-7	few	CASSQEKLAELYEQYF	TGCGCCAGCAGCCAAGAGAAACTAGCGGAATTATACGAGCAGTACTTC
TRBD2	TRBV20-1	TRBJ2-7	-	CSARDRILGLAGTETYEQYF	TGCAGTGCTAGAGATCGAATTTTGGGACTAGCGGGTACAGAGACCTACGAGCAGTACTTC
-	TRBV14	TRBJ1-2	-	CASSQQGPGVTYGYTF	TGTGCCAGCAGCCAACAAGGCCCCGGTGTCACCTATGGCTACACCTTC
-	TRBV12-3/TRBV12-4	TRBJ2-1	-	CASSLARAGSYNEQFF	TGTGCCAGCAGTTTAGCGCGGGCGGGCTCCTACAATGAGCAGTTCTTC
-	TRBV27	TRBJ1-1	-	CASRAGGTEAFF	TGTGCCAGCAGGGCGGGAGGGACTGAAGCTTTCTTT
-	TRBV29-1	TRBJ1-2	many	CSAPGRTNYGYTF	TGCAGCGCTCCGGGACGTACGAACTATGGCTACACCTTC
TRBD2	TRBV12-3/TRBV12-4	TRBJ2-1	-	CASRLAGPLNEQFF	TGTGCCAGCAGACTAGCGGGACCCCTCAATGAGCAGTTCTTC
TRBD1	TRBV7-9	TRBJ2-1	-	CASSPKGFSGTGVNEQFF	TGTGCCAGCAGCCCAAAGGGATTTTCCGGGACAGGGGTCAATGAGCAGTTCTTC
TRBD2	TRBV27	TRBJ2-1	once	CASVTSGSGNEQFF	TGTGCCAGTGTTACTAGCGGGAGCGGCAATGAGCAGTTCTTC
TRBD1	TRBV28	TRBJ2-3	-	CASTSGNRGPDTQYF	TGTGCCAGCACCTCAGGGAACAGGGGACCAGATACGCAGTATTTT
TRBD1	TRBV5-1	TRBJ2-7	-	CASSSPGQDYEQYF	TGCGCCAGCAGCTCGCCCGGACAGGACTACGAGCAGTACTTC
TRBD2	TRBV15	TRBJ2-1	-	CATSRPAGGFDEQFF	TGTGCCACCAGCAGACCGGCGGGAGGGTTCGATGAGCAGTTCTTC
TRBD2	TRBV10-3	TRBJ2-1	few	CAISERSGTSGNEQFF	TGTGCCATCAGTGAGCGTTCCGGGACTAGCGGCAATGAGCAGTTCTTC
TRBD1	TRBV25-1	TRBJ2-5	-	CASSPIPAGTGGRRQYF	TGTGCCAGCAGTCCAATCCCTGCCGGGACAGGGGGTCGGAGGCAGTACTTC
-	TRBV4-1	TRBJ1-3	-	CASTGPFSGNTIYF	TGCGCCAGCACAGGGCCCTTCTCTGGAAACACCATATATTTT
TRBD2	TRBV12-3/TRBV12-4	TRBJ2-7	-	CASSATSGTSYEQYF	TGTGCCAGCAGTGCGACTAGCGGGACCTCCTACGAGCAGTACTTC
-	TRBV11-1	TRBJ1-2	-	CASTHRGGSYTF	TGTGCCAGCACCCACCGCGGGGGGAGCTACACCTTC
-	TRBV5-1	TRBJ1-2	-	CASHEGDYGYTF	TGCGCCAGCCACGAGGGAGACTATGGCTACACCTTC
TRBD2	TRBV5-1	TRBJ2-7	-	CASSLLPGTSGVPYEQYF	TGCGCCAGCAGCTTGTTACCTGGGACTAGCGGGGTCCCCTACGAGCAGTACTTC
-	TRBV3-1	TRBJ2-4	-	CASSQEKGQGGLNIQYF	TGTGCCAGCAGCCAAGAAAAAGGCCAGGGGGGTTTAAACATTCAGTACTTC
TRBD1	TRBV14	TRBJ2-1	-	CASRSTGQGLNEQFF	TGTGCCAGCAGGTCGACGGGACAGGGGCTTAATGAGCAGTTCTTC
TRBD1	TRBV12-3/TRBV12-4	TRBJ2-2	-	CASSPLALTGQIGELFF	TGTGCCAGCTCCCCCTTAGCCCTGACGGGACAGATCGGGGAGCTGTTTTTT
-	TRBV10-3	TRBJ1-1	-	CAISGGNTEAFF	TGTGCCATCAGTGGCGGGAACACTGAAGCTTTCTTT
-	TRBV29-1	TRBJ1-2	few	CSVEDPSKGDGGYTF	TGCAGCGTTGAAGATCCCTCAAAGGGGGACGGAGGCTACACCTTC
TRBD1	TRBV28	TRBJ1-2	few	CASRVPGQAFGRYGYTF	TGTGCCAGCAGGGTACCGGGACAGGCTTTTGGACGGTATGGCTACACCTTC
-	TRBV30	TRBJ2-1	-	CAWATRIRANEQFF	TGTGCCTGGGCCACTAGGATCAGGGCCAATGAGCAGTTCTTC
-	TRBV9	TRBJ2-1	-	CASSAGSDSYNEQFF	TGTGCCAGCAGCGCTGGGTCGGACTCCTACAATGAGCAGTTCTTC